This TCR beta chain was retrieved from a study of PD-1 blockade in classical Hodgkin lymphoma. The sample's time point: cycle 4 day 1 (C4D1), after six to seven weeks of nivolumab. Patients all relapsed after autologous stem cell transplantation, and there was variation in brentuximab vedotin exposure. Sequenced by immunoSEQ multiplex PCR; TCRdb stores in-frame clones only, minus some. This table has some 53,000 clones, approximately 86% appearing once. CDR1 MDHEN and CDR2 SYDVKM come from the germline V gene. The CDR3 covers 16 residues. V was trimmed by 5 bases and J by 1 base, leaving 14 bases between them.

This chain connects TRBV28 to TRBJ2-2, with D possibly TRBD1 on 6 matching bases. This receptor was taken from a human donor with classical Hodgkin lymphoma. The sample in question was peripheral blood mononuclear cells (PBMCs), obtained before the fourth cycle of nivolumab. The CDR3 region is CASSPWGTRNTGELFF. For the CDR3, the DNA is TGTGCCAGCAGTCCGTGGGGGACAAGGAACACCGGGGAGCTGTTTTTT.